Listed here are 10 T cell receptor beta chains from one sample, sequenced in a study of T-cell memory formation after mild COVID-19. TCRdb redid the calling of the 5' RACE reads with MiXCR, one entry per CDR3 protein. Altogether under 300,000 distinct CDR3 sequences are present, over 15% being singletons, with the ten largest covering about 4%. Sequencing was carried out using PBMCs or a T cell subset sorted from them (not recorded which). The receptors stem from a man in his late teens or twenties who had mild COVID-19 (a few samples of this study predate the infection). Cell type and time point are not known.

This clonotype was observed a few times. V and J are TRBV20-1 and TRBJ2-2; tentatively, D is TRBD2 (7 bases). This CDR3 spans 13 amino acids. Germline V gives CDR1 DFQATT, CDR2 SNEGSKA (reference sequence). The ends were cut back, 7 bases at V and 9 bases at J, with 18 bases in the middle. CDR3 DNA sequence: TGCAGTGTAGGGGGGGGTGGCCGTCGGGAGCTGTTTTTT. It specifies CSVGGGGRRELFF.

Concerning this clonotype itself: The junction and the germline gene differ at one end; a read error may be behind it. CDR3 loop: CASSLSNGETQYF. DNA for the CDR3: TGTGCTAGCAGCTTATCCAATGGGGAGACCCAGTACTTC. V is TRBV7-7 and J is TRBJ2-5; D is ambiguous. The length of the CDR3 is 13 residues. Germline CDR1 SSHAT, CDR2 FNYEAQ (reference sequence).

This chain uses TRBV7-2 with TRBJ2-3, with D possibly TRBD2 on 5 matching bases. The germline V and J ends were trimmed by 2 bases and 4 bases, with 13 bases remaining between them. Germline V gene sequence: CDR1 SGHTA, CDR2 FQGNSA. The CDR3 has 15 residues. CDR3 nucleotides: TGTGCCAGCAGCTTAAATTCAGCGGCTTCAGATACGCAGTATTTT. Translated, it gives CASSLNSAASDTQYF.

The chain has TRBV6-2 or TRBV6-3 and TRBJ2-5; 9 positions match TRBD2. The CDR3 spans 15 residues. The J segment lost 5 bases and the V segment lost 6 bases, leaving 10 bases of the junction unmatched. CDR1 MNHEY and CDR2 SVGEGT come from the germline V gene. CDR3 sequence reads: CASSSPAGGRETQYF. The CDR3 DNA sequence: TGTGCCAGCAGCTCCCCAGCGGGGGGACGCGAGACCCAGTACTTC.

This chain joins TRBV20-1 and TRBJ1-3; D unclear. CDR3 length: 13 residues. The ends were cut back, 0 bases at V and 5 bases at J, with 8 bases in the middle. Germline V gene sequence: CDR1 DFQATT, CDR2 SNEGSKA (reference sequence). CDR3 nucleotide sequence: TGCAGTGCTAGAGATCCTCCGCGAAACACCATATATTTT. Protein product: CSARDPPRNTIYF.

V usage is TRBV11-2 and J usage is TRBJ2-3, with TRBD2 identical over 11 bases. V lost 0 bases to trimming and J lost 5 bases; unmatched junction nucleotides: 7. The CDR3 has 17 amino acids. Germline V gene sequence: CDR1 SGHAT, CDR2 FQNNGV. The CDR3 sequence: CASSLEEGLAGGDTQYF. The CDR3 nucleotides read TGTGCCAGCAGCTTAGAAGAAGGACTAGCGGGTGGAGATACGCAGTATTTT. Filled out from reference TRBV11-2 and TRBJ2-3, the complete variable domain reads EAGVAQSPRYKIIEKRQSVAFWCNPISGHATLYWYQQILGQGPKLLIQFQNNGVVDDSQLPKDRFSAERLKGVDSTLKIQPAKLEDSAVYLCASSLEEGLAGGDTQYFGPGTRLTVL.

This clonotype was observed a single time. This chain links TRBV4-1 with TRBJ2-2, with 8 bases lining up with TRBD2. This CDR3 region has 15 residues. The germline CDR1 and CDR2 sequences are MGHRA and YSYEKL. V was pared by 4 bases and J by 7 bases, with 8 bases of the junction left unmatched. The CDR3 DNA is TGCGCCAGCAGCCCCCGGGGGGGCCAAGGCGGGGAGCTGTTTTTT. Its translation is CASSPRGGQGGELFF.

The chain combines TRBV5-1 with TRBJ2-3; the match to TRBD2 covers 13 bases. The V gene end was trimmed by 1 base and the J gene end by 5 bases; junction bases not matched to a gene: 4. The CDR3 consists of 16 residues. From germline, CDR1 is SGHRS and CDR2 YFSETQ. The CDR3 coding sequence is TGCGCCAGCAGCTTGACTAGCGGGGGGGCGCGAGATACGCAGTATTTT. Its protein product is CASSLTSGGARDTQYF.

CDR3 in amino acids: CSATQARREFYNEQFF. The CDR3, as DNA: TGCAGTGCAACCCAGGCTCGGAGAGAATTCTACAATGAGCAGTTCTTC. The chain links TRBV20-1 to TRBJ2-1; unclear D gene. Trimming removed 6 bases from V and 3 bases from J, with 21 bases in between. CDR1 and CDR2 (germline): DFQATT, SNEGSKA (reference sequence). The CDR3 is made up of 16 amino acids.

This chain joins TRBV7-8 and TRBJ2-2; tentative D call: TRBD2 (5 bases). The CDR3 spans 16 residues. The germline V gene has CDR1 SGHVS and CDR2 FQNEAQ. V gave up 2 bases and J gave up 0 bases, with 10 bases separating them. CDR3 residues: CASSLRGLANTGELFF. DNA for the CDR3: TGTGCCAGCAGCTTACGAGGGTTAGCGAACACCGGGGAGCTGTTTTTT.